This T cell receptor beta chain was profiled in a study of Ad26.COV2.S vaccination and SARS-CoV-2 variants listed by TCRdb under 2021. For context, the study as a whole: Vaccine-arm donors came from COV1001, a multicentre, randomized, double-blind, placebo-controlled phase I-IIa trial of Ad26.COV2.S in healthy adults. Ad26.COV2.S was given intramuscularly at 5x10^10 or 1x10^11 viral particles, as a single shot or as two shots 56 days apart. TCRbeta repertoire sequencing served as the tool for gauging how specific and how broad the SARS-CoV-2-reactive T cell receptors were following Ad26.COV2.S vaccination. The TCR-sequenced set comprised approximately 32 samples: roughly 19 Ad26.COV2.S vaccine recipients, 5 placebo recipients and 8 SARS-CoV-2 convalescent individuals. Trial participants were randomized into five groups of five, in which low-dose or high-dose Ad26.COV2.S was given once or twice, or placebo was given on both occasions. Throughout the experiments and outcome assessment, investigators stayed blinded to trial group allocation.

Concerning this clone: No cognate antigen has been identified for it. At one end the junction does not follow the germline gene, possibly because of a read error.

The CDR3 holds 12 amino acids from the cysteine to the phenylalanine. Kept here is only the CDR3 DNA, which spans 36 bases and is read in frame from base 1. The full study reports these points: Spike-specific TCR breadth was higher in Ad26.COV2.S recipients than in placebo recipients (P = 0.0014). After vaccination, spike-specific CD8+ and CD4+ T cell responses were reported to show substantial breadth. Vaccine and placebo recipients had similar non-spike TCR breadth, a finding consistent with the vaccine containing only spike. The authors noted that the TCR breadth and depth analyses may have underestimated total T cell responses. The study was not powered to compare responses between vaccine doses or regimens.

Sample treatment or condition, as interpreted from the label and publication: around 19 received Ad26.COV2.S at low or high dose, single or two shots; a few received placebo; per-sample allocation not given. For vaccine and placebo recipients, the sequenced repertoires came from samples collected on day 63 after the first injection. In Cohort 1b, about 27 adults aged 18-55 years were enrolled at a single site in Boston, USA, between 29 July and 7 August 2020. Ad26.COV2.S consisted of a replication-incompetent adenovirus type 26 vector by which a prefusion-stabilized SARS-CoV-2 spike protein from the original Wuhan strain was expressed. The immunoSEQ Assay was used to sequence TCRbeta CDR3 regions. After extraction, genomic DNA underwent amplification by bias-controlled multiplex PCR, followed by high-throughput sequencing. The paper's processing steps were these. Collapsing and filtering of sequences were performed to quantify the absolute abundance of each unique TCRbeta CDR3 region. T cell fraction was estimated by normalization of TCRbeta template counts to usable DNA, with usable DNA being measured through amplification of reference genes present in all nucleated cells. Repertoire TCRs were annotated as SARS-CoV-2-specific by exact matching of V gene, CDR3 amino acid sequence and J gene to a known reactive TCR set. The reference SARS-CoV-2 TCR set came from MIRA and was filtered for enrichment in COVID-19-positive ImmuneCODE repertoires, removing public or cross-reactive TCRs. Using the MIRA antigens, annotated TCRs were further analysed by specific ORF or by position within an ORF. Depth was the summed frequency of annotated unique rearrangements, while breadth was defined as annotated unique rearrangements over total unique productive rearrangements. Two-sided Wilcoxon rank-sum tests were used to compare TCR breadth between groups. In its TCRdb copy, this immuneACCESS table keeps in-frame sequences only and misses some clones. Where compared with another copy, unresolved V genes explain less than half of these, and the others have no known cause. That table gives V, J and clone size, and the DNA gave D and trimming. The sample table shows fewer than 500,000 clones, and about nine tenths are seen once. The ten largest clones take up 12% of the sample.

The sequenced sample was peripheral blood, obtained in a trial of Ad26.COV2.S vaccine versus placebo. The sequence links TRBV12-3 or TRBV12-4 to TRBJ2-3; a stretch of 8 junction bases matches TRBD1. The clonotype originates from a person aged 18 to 59 who received the Ad26.COV2.S COVID-19 vaccine or a placebo. The nucleotides are TGTGCCAGCAGTTTCGGACAGGGAGAGATCGATTTT. This sequence encodes CASSFGQGEIDF.